This record covers a single T cell receptor (beta chain). This record comes from a study of blood T cell repertoires in COVID-19. Looking at the study overall: The samples span acute and convalescent COVID-19 from the United States, Italy and Spain. Nucleic acid was either cDNA or gDNA, and it came from T cells, B-cell-depleted T cells, or PBMCs.

This CDR3 is built from 16 residues. CDR1 and CDR2 (germline): MGHDK, SYGVNS. With 0 bases removed from V and 6 bases from J, the gap between germline ends came to 14 bases. As handled by the study authors: Estimation of nucleated cell counts relied on the amplification of reference gene primers. Repertoires were generated with immunoSEQ multiplex PCR, while TCRdb's copy carries only in-frame clones and drops some. V, J and clone size are taken as reported in that table, and D and trimming were inferred from the DNA itself. Here the sample spans approximately 210,000 clones, under 90% being singletons.

The gene calls are TRBV25-1 and TRBJ2-2; D might be TRBD1 (6 bases). Material for sequencing was peripheral blood. This TCR derives from a woman aged 40 to 49 with active or convalescent COVID-19. This chain's CDR3 is CASSEYGGRGSGELFF. The CDR3 nucleotides read TGTGCCAGCAGTGAATATGGGGGAAGGGGGTCCGGGGAGCTGTTTTTT.